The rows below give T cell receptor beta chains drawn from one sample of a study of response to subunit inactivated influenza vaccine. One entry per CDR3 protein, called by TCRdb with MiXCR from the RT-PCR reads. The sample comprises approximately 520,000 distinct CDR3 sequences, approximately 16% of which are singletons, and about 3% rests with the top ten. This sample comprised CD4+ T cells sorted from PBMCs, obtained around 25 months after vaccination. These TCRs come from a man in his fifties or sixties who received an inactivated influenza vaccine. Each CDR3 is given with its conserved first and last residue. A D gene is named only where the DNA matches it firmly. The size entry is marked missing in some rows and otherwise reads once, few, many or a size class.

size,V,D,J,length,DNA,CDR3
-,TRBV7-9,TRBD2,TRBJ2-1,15,TGTGCCAGCAGCTTCGGACTAGCGGGAGTTAATGAGCAGTTCTTC,CASSFGLAGVNEQFF
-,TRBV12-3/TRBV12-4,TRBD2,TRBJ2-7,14,TGTGCCAGCAGACCGGGAGGGACGCTGTACGAGCAGTACTTC,CASRPGGTLYEQYF
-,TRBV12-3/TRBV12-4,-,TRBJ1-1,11,TGTGCCACCCGAGTGAACACTGAAGCTTTCTTT,CATRVNTEAFF
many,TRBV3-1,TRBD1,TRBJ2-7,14,TGTGCCAGCAGCCCCTCGACAGGGAGCTACGAGCAGTACTTC,CASSPSTGSYEQYF
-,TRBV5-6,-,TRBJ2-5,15,TGTGCCAGCAGCTTGGCCGTAACAGGGCAAGAGACCCAGTACTTC,CASSLAVTGQETQYF
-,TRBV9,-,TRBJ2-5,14,TGTGCCAGCAGCGTAAGAGCAGGACCCGAGACCCAGTACTTC,CASSVRAGPETQYF
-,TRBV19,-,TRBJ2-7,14,TGTGCCAGTAGACTCACAGGGAGCTCCTACGAGCAGTACTTC,CASRLTGSSYEQYF
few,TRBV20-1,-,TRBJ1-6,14,TGCAGTGCCACTCCAGGGGACAATAATTCACCCCTCCACTTT,CSATPGDNNSPLHF
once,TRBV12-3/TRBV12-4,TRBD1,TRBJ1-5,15,TGTGCCAGCAGTTTCCGGGACAGCGGAGTAGGAGCCCAGCATTTT,CASSFRDSGVGAQHF
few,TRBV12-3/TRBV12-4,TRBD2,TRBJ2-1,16,TGTGCCAGCAGTTTATCGTCTGCGGGGGGGTACAATGAGCAGTTCTTC,CASSLSSAGGYNEQFF
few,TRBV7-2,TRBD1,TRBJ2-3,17,TGTGCCAGCAGCCGACGATCGACAGGGGCCGCCGGAGATACGCAGTATTTT,CASSRRSTGAAGDTQYF
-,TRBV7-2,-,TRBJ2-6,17,TGTGCCAGCAGCTTCGGGTCCCACTACTCTGGGGCCAACGTCCTGACTTTC,CASSFGSHYSGANVLTF
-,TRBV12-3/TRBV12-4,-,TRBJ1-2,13,TGTGCCAGCAGCCGTGCTTCGGGCCATGGCTACACCTTC,CASSRASGHGYTF
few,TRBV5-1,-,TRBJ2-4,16,TGCGCCAGCAGCCTAGACAGTTCGTCGGCCAAAAACATTCAGTACTTC,CASSLDSSSAKNIQYF
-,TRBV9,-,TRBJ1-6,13,TGTGCCAGCAGCGTAGGGGAGCGTTCACCCCTCCACTTT,CASSVGERSPLHF
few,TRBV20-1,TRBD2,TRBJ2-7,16,TGCAGTGCCCCAGACCCTCGGACTAGCGGGGCTTACGAGCAGTACTTC,CSAPDPRTSGAYEQYF
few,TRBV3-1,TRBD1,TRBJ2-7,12,TGTGCCAGCAGCGGGACAGGGGACGAGCAGTACTTC,CASSGTGDEQYF
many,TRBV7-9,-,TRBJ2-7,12,TGTGCCAGCAGCTTAGCCCTCGGCGAGCAGTACTTC,CASSLALGEQYF
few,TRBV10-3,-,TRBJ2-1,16,TGTGCCATCAGTGAGTCTGTGGGGGGCCTTTACAATGAGCAGTTCTTC,CAISESVGGLYNEQFF
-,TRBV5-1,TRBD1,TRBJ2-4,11,TGCGCCAGCAGCTCAGACAGGGTCCTGTACTTC,CASSSDRVLYF
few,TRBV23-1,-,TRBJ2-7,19,TGCGCCAGCAGTCAAATTACGACAGGCCCGGCGGTCGGAACCTACGAGCAGTACTTC,CASSQITTGPAVGTYEQYF